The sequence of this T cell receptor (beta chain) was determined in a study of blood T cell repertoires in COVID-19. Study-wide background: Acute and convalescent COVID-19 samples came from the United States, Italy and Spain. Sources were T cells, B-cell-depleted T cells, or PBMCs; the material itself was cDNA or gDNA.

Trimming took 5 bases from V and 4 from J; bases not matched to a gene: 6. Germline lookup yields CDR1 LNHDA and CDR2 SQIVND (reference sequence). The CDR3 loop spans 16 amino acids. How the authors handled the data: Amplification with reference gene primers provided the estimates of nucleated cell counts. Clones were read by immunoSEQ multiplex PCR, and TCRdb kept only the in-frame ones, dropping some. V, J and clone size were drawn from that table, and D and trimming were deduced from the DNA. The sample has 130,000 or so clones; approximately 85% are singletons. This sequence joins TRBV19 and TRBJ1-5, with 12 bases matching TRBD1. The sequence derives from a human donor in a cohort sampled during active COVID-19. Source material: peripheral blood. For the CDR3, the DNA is TGTGCCAGTAGTTCCGGGACAGGGGGCCGAAATCAGCCCCAGCATTTT. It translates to CASSSGTGGRNQPQHF.